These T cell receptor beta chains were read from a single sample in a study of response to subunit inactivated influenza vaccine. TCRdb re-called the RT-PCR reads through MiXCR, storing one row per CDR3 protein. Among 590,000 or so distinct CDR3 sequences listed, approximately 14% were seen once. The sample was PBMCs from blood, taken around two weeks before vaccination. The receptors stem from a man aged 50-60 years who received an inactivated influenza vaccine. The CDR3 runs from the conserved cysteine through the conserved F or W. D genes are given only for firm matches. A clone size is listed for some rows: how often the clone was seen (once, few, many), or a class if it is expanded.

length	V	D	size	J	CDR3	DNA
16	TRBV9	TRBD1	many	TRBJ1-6	CASSVRQGPSNSPLHF	TGTGCCAGCAGCGTAAGACAGGGACCTAGTAATTCACCCCTCCACTTT
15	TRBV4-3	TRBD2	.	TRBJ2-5	CASSQELASQETQYF	TGCGCCAGCAGCCAAGAACTAGCGAGTCAAGAGACCCAGTACTTC
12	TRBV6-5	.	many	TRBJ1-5	CASSSLLSPQHF	TGTGCCAGCAGTTCCCTCCTATCACCCCAGCATTTT
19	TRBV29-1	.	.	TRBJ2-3	CSVEPGAGSGNGLTDTQYF	TGCAGCGTTGAGCCCGGGGCAGGATCCGGCAACGGCCTCACAGATACGCAGTATTTT
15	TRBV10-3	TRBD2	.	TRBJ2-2	CAISAGTSGTGELFF	TGTGCCATCAGTGCGGGGACTAGCGGGACCGGGGAGCTGTTTTTT
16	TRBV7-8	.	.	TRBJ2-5	CASRSGVGDTRKTQYF	TGTGCCAGCAGATCGGGGGTGGGGGACACCAGAAAGACCCAGTACTTC
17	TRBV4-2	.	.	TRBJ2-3	CASSRGVGGAGTDTQYF	TGTGCCAGCAGCCGGGGGGTAGGGGGCGCCGGCACAGATACGCAGTATTTT
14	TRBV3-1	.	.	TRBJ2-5	CASKGLGSQETQYF	TGTGCCAGTAAGGGTCTGGGCAGCCAAGAGACCCAGTACTTC
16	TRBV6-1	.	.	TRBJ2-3	CASSLSSGYSTDTQYF	TGTGCCAGCAGTCTTTCCAGCGGGTATAGCACAGATACGCAGTATTTT
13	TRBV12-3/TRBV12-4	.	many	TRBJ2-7	CASRGAGTGEQYF	TGTGCCAGCAGAGGTGCCGGGACGGGCGAGCAGTACTTC
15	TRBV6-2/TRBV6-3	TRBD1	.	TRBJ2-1	CASSYGRDRAHEQFF	TGTGCCAGCAGTTATGGTCGGGACAGGGCCCATGAGCAGTTCTTC
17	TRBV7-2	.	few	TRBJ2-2	CASSIRGQISNTGELFF	TGTGCCAGCAGCATCCGGGGGCAGATCTCGAACACCGGGGAGCTGTTTTTT
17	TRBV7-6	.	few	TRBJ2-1	CASSLALSSGPYNEQFF	TGTGCCAGCAGCTTAGCGCTGTCGAGCGGCCCTTACAATGAGCAGTTCTTC
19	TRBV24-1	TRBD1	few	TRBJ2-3	CATSDPRGDRTFGTDTQYF	TGTGCCACCAGTGACCCAAGGGGGGACAGGACCTTTGGCACAGATACGCAGTATTTT
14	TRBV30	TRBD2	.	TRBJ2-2	CAWNSGSQTGELFF	TGTGCCTGGAACAGCGGGAGCCAAACCGGGGAGCTGTTTTTT
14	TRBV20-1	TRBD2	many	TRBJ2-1	CSARLAGANNEQFF	TGCAGTGCTAGACTAGCGGGAGCGAACAATGAGCAGTTCTTC
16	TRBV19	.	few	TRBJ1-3	CASSIRERSSGNTIYF	TGTGCCAGTAGTATTCGGGAGAGAAGCTCTGGAAACACCATATATTTT
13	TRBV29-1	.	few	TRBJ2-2	CSVPTAHTGELFF	TGCAGCGTTCCGACAGCTCACACCGGGGAGCTGTTTTTT
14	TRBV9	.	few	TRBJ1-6	CASSVGGTNSPLHF	TGTGCCAGCAGCGTAGGAGGTACCAATTCACCCCTCCACTTT
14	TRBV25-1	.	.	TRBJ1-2	CASSDLGTNYGYTF	TGTGCCAGCAGTGATCTGGGTACTAACTATGGCTACACCTTC
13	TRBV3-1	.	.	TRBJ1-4	CASSGRGYEKLFF	TGTGCCAGCAGTGGCAGGGGATATGAAAAACTGTTTTTT
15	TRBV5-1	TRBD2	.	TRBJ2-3	CASSWTSGGSDTQYF	TGCGCCAGCAGCTGGACTAGCGGGGGATCAGATACGCAGTATTTT
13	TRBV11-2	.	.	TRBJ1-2	CASSSRTTYGYTF	TGTGCCAGCAGTTCACGCACAACCTATGGCTACACCTTC
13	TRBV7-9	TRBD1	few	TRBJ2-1	CASSSQTGERQFF	TGTGCCAGCAGCTCCCAAACAGGGGAAAGGCAGTTCTTC
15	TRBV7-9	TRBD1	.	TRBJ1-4	CASSFGDREGEKLFF	TGTGCCAGCAGCTTTGGGGACAGGGAAGGAGAAAAACTGTTTTTT
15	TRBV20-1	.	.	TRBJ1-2	CSAHLGRGANYGYTF	TGCAGTGCCCATCTGGGGAGGGGGGCTAACTATGGCTACACCTTC
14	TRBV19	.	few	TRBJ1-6	CASARDRQNSPLHF	TGTGCCAGCGCCCGGGACCGGCAGAATTCACCCCTCCACTTT
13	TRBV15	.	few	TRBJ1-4	CATSRAKNEKLFF	TGTGCCACCAGCAGAGCTAAAAATGAAAAACTGTTTTTT